The 10 T cell receptor beta chains listed next were all sequenced from one sample in a study of blood T cell repertoires in COVID-19. Method: immunoSEQ multiplex PCR; TCRdb's copy keeps in-frame clones and lacks some. Of under 100,000 clones detected, over 60% appear once; the ten largest clones hold around 20%. Material: peripheral blood. These receptors were collected from a woman of 80 years or more with active or convalescent COVID-19.

This sequence joins TRBV11-3 and TRBJ2-5; maybe TRBD2 (7 bases). This CDR3 spans 15 amino acids. V was trimmed by 5 bases and J by 7 bases, leaving 20 bases between them. The V gene's germline CDR1 is SGHNT and CDR2 YENEEA. The CDR3 sequence is CASSETGGPFGTQYF. The DNA of the CDR3 is TGTGCCAGCAGCGAAACGGGGGGCCCGTTCGGGACCCAGTACTTC.

This chain's CDR3 is CASSLDGGIYEQYF. In DNA form, the CDR3 reads TGTGCCAGCAGTCTAGACGGGGGAATCTACGAGCAGTACTTC. V gene TRBV28 combines with J gene TRBJ2-7; D possibly corresponds to TRBD2 (6 bases). The CDR3 consists of 14 residues. The germline CDR1 and CDR2 sequences are MDHEN and SYDVKM. V was trimmed by 5 bases and J by 3 bases, leaving 14 bases between them.

The rearrangement joins TRBV28 to TRBJ2-7; 7 bases are a match to TRBD1. V lost 8 bases, J lost 0 bases, and 7 bases stayed unmatched. The CDR3 is 14 residues long. Germline CDR1 is MDHEN and CDR2 is SYDVKM. The CDR3 DNA follows: TGTGCCAGCGAAGGGGGCAGCCTCTCCTACGAGCAGTACTTC. Protein: CASEGGSLSYEQYF.

A single count supports this clone. This chain uses TRBV5-1 with TRBJ2-5; D is perhaps TRBD2 (7 bases). V shed 0 bases and J shed 4 bases, with 16 bases lying between them. The CDR3 covers 16 residues. Germline lookup yields CDR1 SGHRS and CDR2 YFSETQ. The CDR3 sequence: CASSLGDTGRGETQYF. The CDR3 coding sequence is TGCGCCAGCAGCTTGGGAGATACAGGGAGGGGAGAGACCCAGTACTTC.

The gene calls are TRBV12-3 or TRBV12-4 and TRBJ2-7; no clear D. CDR3 size: 13 residues. The V gene lost 6 bases and the J gene lost 2 bases, with 11 bases spanning the gap. This CDR3 is CASSDSSAYEQYF. DNA for the CDR3: TGTGCCAGCAGCGACTCATCCGCCTACGAGCAGTACTTC.

The CDR3, as DNA: TGTGCCAGCAGCTTAGTCCGCAGTGCCCAAGAGACCCAGTACTTC. Amino acids: CASSLVRSAQETQYF. J is TRBJ2-5 and V is TRBV7-6, with D uncertain. CDR1 and CDR2 from the germline V gene are SGHVS and FNYEAQ. The CDR3 has 15 residues. V was cut by 1 base and J by 1 base, with 10 bases left in between.

The chain has TRBV5-4 and TRBJ2-1; TRBD2 agrees at 9 bases. Germline CDR1 SGHNT, CDR2 YYREEE (reference sequence). J was trimmed by 3 bases and V by 4 bases; bases with no gene match: 5. This CDR3 is built from 15 residues. This chain's CDR3 is CASSTRLAVYNEQFF. The CDR3 region has the DNA TGTGCCAGCAGCACCCGACTAGCGGTCTACAATGAGCAGTTCTTC. Variable domain in full (rest from reference TRBV5-4 and TRBJ2-1): ETGVTQSPTHLIKTRGQQVTLRCSSQSGHNTVSWYQQALGQGPQFIFQYYREEENGRGNFPPRFSGLQFPNYSSELNVNALELDDSALYLCASSTRLAVYNEQFFGPGTRLTVL.

There are a few counts of this clone. V is TRBV6-6 and J is TRBJ1-5; D is possibly TRBD1 (5 bases). V lost 0 bases and J lost 11, with 8 bases in between. The CDR3 runs 12 residues. The germline V gene encodes CDR1 MNHNY and CDR2 SVGAGI (reference sequence). CDR3 residues: CASSYSSGAQHF. The CDR3 DNA follows: TGTGCCAGCAGTTACTCTTCGGGGGCCCAGCATTTT.

V is TRBV9 and J is TRBJ2-5; D perhaps matches TRBD1 (5 bases). CDR3 length: 14 residues. Trimming stripped 4 bases from V and 1 base from J, with 11 bases between. Per the germline V gene, CDR1 is SGDLS and CDR2 is YYNGEE. The CDR3 DNA sequence: TGTGCCAGCAGCTATCCCGACAGCCAAGAGACCCAGTACTTC. It translates to CASSYPDSQETQYF.

The J gene is TRBJ2-7, the V gene TRBV5-1; 8 bases fit TRBD2. Germline V gene sequence: CDR1 SGHRS, CDR2 YFSETQ. The ends lost 1 base at V and 4 bases at J; junction bases unmatched: 13. CDR3 length: 17 residues. The CDR3 DNA is TGCGCCAGCAGCTTGAGTGGCGGGAGGCAAGCTTTGTACGAGCAGTACTTC. This sequence encodes CASSLSGGRQALYEQYF. Using reference TRBV5-1 and TRBJ2-7 for the parts outside the CDR3, the full variable domain is KAGVTQTPRYLIKTRGQQVTLSCSPISGHRSVSWYQQTPGQGLQFLFEYFSETQRNKGNFPGRFSGRQFSNSRSEMNVSTLELGDSALYLCASSLSGGRQALYEQYFGPGTRLTVT.